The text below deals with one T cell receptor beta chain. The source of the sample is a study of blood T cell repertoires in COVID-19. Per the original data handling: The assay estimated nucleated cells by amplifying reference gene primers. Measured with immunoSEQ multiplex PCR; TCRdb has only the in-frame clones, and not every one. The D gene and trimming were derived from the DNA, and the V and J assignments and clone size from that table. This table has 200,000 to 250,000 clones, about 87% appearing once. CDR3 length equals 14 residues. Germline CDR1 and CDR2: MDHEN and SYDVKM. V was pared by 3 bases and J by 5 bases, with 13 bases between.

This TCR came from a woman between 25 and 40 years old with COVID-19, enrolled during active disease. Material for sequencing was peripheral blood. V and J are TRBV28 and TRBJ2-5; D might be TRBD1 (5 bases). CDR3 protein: CASSFQGMKETQYF. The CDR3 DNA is TGTGCCAGCAGTTTCCAGGGAATGAAGGAGACCCAGTACTTC.